This TCR beta chain was identified during a study of cytomegalovirus exposure and HLA in healthy donors. The ends lost 4 bases at V and 7 bases at J; junction bases unmatched: 10. The CDR3 totals 15 residues. Germline assignment: CDR1 LGHNA and CDR2 YNFKEQ. The PCR made use of 60 Vbeta and 13 Jbeta primers. Sequencing used immunoSEQ multiplex PCR; TCRdb keeps in-frame clones, though not all of them. The sample includes 150,000 to 200,000 clones, 80% to 85% seen only once; the top ten take under 0.4%. Overall study results and limits: Most TCRs appeared rarely, but some public TCRs recurred in many donors. Some TCR beta chains (more than 150 of them) were listed as cytomegalovirus-associated.

Comment on this clone: No antigen is known for it.

This receptor was taken from a boy between 2 and 15 years old in good health and CMV-seronegative. Sequenced input: PBMCs. This chain joins TRBV4-2 and TRBJ2-4; 7 positions agree with TRBD2. This CDR3 reads CASSPGRAGGNIQYF. The CDR3 bases are TGTGCCAGCAGCCCTGGGAGGGCAGGAGGGAACATTCAGTACTTC.